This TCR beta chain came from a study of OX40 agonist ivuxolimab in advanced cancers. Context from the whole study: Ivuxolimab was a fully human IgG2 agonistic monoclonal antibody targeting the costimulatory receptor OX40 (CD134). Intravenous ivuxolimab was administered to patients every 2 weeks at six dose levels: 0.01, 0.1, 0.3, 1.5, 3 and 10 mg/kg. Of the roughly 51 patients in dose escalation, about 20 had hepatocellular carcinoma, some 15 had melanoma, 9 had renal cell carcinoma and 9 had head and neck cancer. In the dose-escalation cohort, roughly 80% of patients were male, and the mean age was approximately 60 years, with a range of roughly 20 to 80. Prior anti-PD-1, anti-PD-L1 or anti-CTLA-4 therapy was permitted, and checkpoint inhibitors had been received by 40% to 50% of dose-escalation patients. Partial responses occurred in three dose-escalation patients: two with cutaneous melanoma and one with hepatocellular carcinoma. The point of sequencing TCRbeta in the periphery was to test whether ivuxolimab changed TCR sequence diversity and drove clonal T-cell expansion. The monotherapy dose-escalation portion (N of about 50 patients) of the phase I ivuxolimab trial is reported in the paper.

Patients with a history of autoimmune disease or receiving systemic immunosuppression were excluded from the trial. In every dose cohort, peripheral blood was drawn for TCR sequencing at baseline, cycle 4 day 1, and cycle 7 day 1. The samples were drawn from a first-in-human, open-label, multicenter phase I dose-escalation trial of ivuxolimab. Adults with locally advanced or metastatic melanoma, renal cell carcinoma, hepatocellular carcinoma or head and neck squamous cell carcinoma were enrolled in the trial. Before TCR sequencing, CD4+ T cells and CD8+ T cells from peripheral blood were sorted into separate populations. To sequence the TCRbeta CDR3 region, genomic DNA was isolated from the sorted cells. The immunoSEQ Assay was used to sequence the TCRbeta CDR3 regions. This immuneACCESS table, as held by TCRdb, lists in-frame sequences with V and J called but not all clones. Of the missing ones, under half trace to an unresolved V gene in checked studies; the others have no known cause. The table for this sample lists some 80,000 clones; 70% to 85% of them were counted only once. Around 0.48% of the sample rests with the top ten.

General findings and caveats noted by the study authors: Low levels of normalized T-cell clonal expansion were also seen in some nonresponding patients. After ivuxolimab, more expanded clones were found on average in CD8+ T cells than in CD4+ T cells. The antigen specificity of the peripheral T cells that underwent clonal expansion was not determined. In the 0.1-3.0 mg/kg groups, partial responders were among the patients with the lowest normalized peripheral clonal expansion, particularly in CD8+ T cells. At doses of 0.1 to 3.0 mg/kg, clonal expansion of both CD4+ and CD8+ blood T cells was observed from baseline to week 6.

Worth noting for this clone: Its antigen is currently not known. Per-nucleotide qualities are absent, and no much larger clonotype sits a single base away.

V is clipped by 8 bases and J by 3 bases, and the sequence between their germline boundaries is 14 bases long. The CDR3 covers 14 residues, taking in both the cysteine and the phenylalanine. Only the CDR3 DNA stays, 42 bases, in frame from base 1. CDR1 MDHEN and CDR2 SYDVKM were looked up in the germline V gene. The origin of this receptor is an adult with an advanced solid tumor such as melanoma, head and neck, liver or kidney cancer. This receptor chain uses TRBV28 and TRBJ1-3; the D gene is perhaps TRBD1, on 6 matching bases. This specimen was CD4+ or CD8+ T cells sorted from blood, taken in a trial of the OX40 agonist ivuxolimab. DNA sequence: TGTGCCAGCCAAAGCCGGGGGCGTGGAAACACCATATATTTT. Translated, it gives CASQSRGRGNTIYF.